This T cell receptor beta chain was found in a study of identical twins' blood T cells. Overall study findings and caveats: Twin repertoire similarity may partly reflect shared environment. Top TCRbeta clonotypes were shared more with twin than unrelated donors.

The length of the CDR3 is 13 residues. Deletions cut 5 bases from V and 0 bases from J, with 8 bases between. Germline V gene lookup returns CDR1 SGHRS and CDR2 YFSETQ. Three pairs of healthy female monozygous twins were the donors. A remark on this clonotype: Antigen specificity is unknown.

TCRdb used MiXCR to reprocess the 5' RACE reads, holding one entry per CDR3 protein. The data contain 350,000 to 450,000 distinct CDR3 sequences, 28% of them seen just once; the ten biggest clones take up around 5.6%. This chain connects TRBV5-1 to TRBJ1-2; D gene ambiguous. The specimen was PBMCs. The TCR was taken from a woman between 18 and 50 years old in good health. CDR3 residues: CASRTEANYGYTF. In DNA, the CDR3 is TGCGCCAGCAGGACGGAAGCTAACTATGGCTACACCTTC.